Presented here are 18 T cell receptor beta chains from one specimen sequenced in a study of human T cells and chemical hapten exposure. TCRdb reprocessed the RACE reads via MiXCR and lists one record per CDR3 protein. The table has 95,000 to 150,000 distinct CDR3 sequences, around 11% seen once. Time point in this sample: patch test 3, about 24 weeks after DPC sensitization. Documented treatment: therapeutic diphenylcyclopropenone sensitization with weekly scalp DPC. The starting material was whole blood, obtained in connection with sensitization to the hapten diphenylcyclopropenone (DPC). The receptors originated from a woman in her 50s with alopecia areata. Some clones in this sample may be carry-over from other donors' samples.

The chain employs TRBV2 and TRBJ2-1; weak D call: TRBD2 (6 bases). The CDR3 is made up of 13 amino acids. Germline V CDR1 and CDR2: SNHLY, FYNNEI. The V end lost 11 bases, the J end lost 9 bases, and 20 bases lay between the germline ends. CDR3 amino acids: CAGLGLGSGEQFF. DNA of the CDR3: TGTGCCGGTCTGGGACTGGGGTCGGGTGAGCAGTTCTTC.

This clonotype was detected ten times or more. This chain connects TRBV11-2 to TRBJ2-7; 12 bases line up with TRBD1. With V trimmed by 0 bases and J by 6 bases, 3 bases remained unmatched. Germline V gene lookup returns CDR1 SGHAT and CDR2 FQNNGV. CDR3 length equals 15 residues. The CDR3 nucleotides are TGTGCCAGCAGCTTAGAACCGGGACAGGGGGCCGAGCAGTACTTC. Amino acids: CASSLEPGQGAEQYF. Full variable domain (remainder filled in from reference TRBV11-2 and TRBJ2-7): EAGVAQSPRYKIIEKRQSVAFWCNPISGHATLYWYQQILGQGPKLLIQFQNNGVVDDSQLPKDRFSAERLKGVDSTLKIQPAKLEDSAVYLCASSLEPGQGAEQYFGPGTRLTVT.

There are a few counts of this clonotype. The chain uses TRBV4-2 and TRBJ2-1, with D unclear. Germline CDR1 LGHNA, CDR2 YNFKEQ. This CDR3 contains 17 residues. Trimming pared 0 bases from V and 0 bases from J, leaving 12 bases between. The CDR3 DNA reads TGTGCCAGCAGCCAAGAGGGCGGCTCTATCTCCTACAATGAGCAGTTCTTC. Its protein product is CASSQEGGSISYNEQFF.

At least ten counts were recorded for this clonotype. The chain links TRBV4-2 to TRBJ2-3, with 10 bases that match TRBD2. CDR1 and CDR2 from the germline V gene are LGHNA and YNFKEQ. CDR3 length: 16 amino acids. Germline trimming cut 2 bases from V and 6 bases from J; bases unmatched to any gene: 8. This CDR3 reads CASSQRGTTSGDTQYF. Written as DNA, the CDR3 is TGTGCCAGCAGCCAACGCGGTACGACTAGCGGGGATACGCAGTATTTT.

The chain has TRBV2 and TRBJ1-3; 8 bases match TRBD1. Germline V CDR1 and CDR2: SNHLY, FYNNEI. This CDR3 spans 15 amino acids. V lost 4 bases to trimming and J lost 3 bases; unmatched junction nucleotides: 5. CDR3 bases: TGTGCCAGCAGTGCCATAACAGGGGGTGGAAACACCATATATTTT. Translation: CASSAITGGGNTIYF.

The V and J genes are TRBV6-1 and TRBJ1-5; D is possibly TRBD1 (6 bases). This CDR3 region has 14 residues. Trimming pared 4 bases from V and 0 bases from J, leaving 7 bases between. CDR1 is MNHNS and CDR2 is SASEGT in the germline V gene. This CDR3 is CASSAGDSNQPQHF. The CDR3 DNA reads TGTGCCAGCAGTGCAGGGGATAGCAATCAGCCCCAGCATTTT.

This clonotype was counted a few times. CDR3 loop: CSARDRRGLQVGEQYF. CDR3 nucleotides: TGCAGTGCTAGAGATCGGAGAGGTTTACAGGTCGGGGAGCAGTACTTC. The rearrangement uses TRBV20-1 and TRBJ2-7; D is perhaps TRBD1 (5 bases). Trimming stripped 0 bases from V and 7 bases from J, with 22 bases between. Germline CDR1 DFQATT, CDR2 SNEGSKA (reference sequence). This CDR3 comprises 16 residues.

The V gene is TRBV29-1, the J gene TRBJ2-3, with D tentatively TRBD2 (5 bases). From germline, CDR1 is SQVTM and CDR2 ANQGSEA. The V end was cut by 6 bases, the J end by 0 bases, with 19 bases between. The CDR3 covers 16 residues. This CDR3 is CSVRKGSGPSTDTQYF. The CDR3 nucleotides read TGCAGCGTGAGGAAAGGAAGCGGTCCTAGCACAGATACGCAGTATTTT.

This clonotype was seen ten or more times. The genes are TRBV3-1 and TRBJ1-3; TRBD1 matches at 9 bases. Germline-derived CDR1 and CDR2 are LGHDT and YNNKEL (reference sequence). The CDR3 runs to 14 residues. Losses at the gene ends were 4 bases for V and 5 bases for J; bases not matched to a gene: 3. The CDR3 loop is CASSPGQGRNTIYF. CDR3 bases: TGTGCCAGCAGCCCGGGACAGGGAAGAAACACCATATATTTT. The entire variable domain, with the rest obtained from reference TRBV3-1 and TRBJ1-3, is as follows: DTAVSQTPKYLVTQMGNDKSIKCEQNLGHDTMYWYKQDSKKFLKIMFSYNNKELIINETVPNRFSPKSPDKAHLNLHINSLELGDSAVYFCASSPGQGRNTIYFGEGSWLTVV.

In this sample, this clonotype turned up many times. The genes are TRBV28 and TRBJ2-7, with 9 bases identical to TRBD1. Trimming at V came to 6 bases and at J to 2 bases, leaving 8 bases not matched to a gene. CDR1 MDHEN and CDR2 SYDVKM come from the germline V gene. The length of the CDR3 is 15 residues. This CDR3 is CASSRQQGAAYEQYF. DNA of the CDR3: TGTGCCAGCAGCCGACAACAGGGGGCGGCCTACGAGCAGTACTTC.

This clonotype has just a few counts. The chain links TRBV24-1 to TRBJ1-1; D is unclear. Germline assignment: CDR1 KGHDR and CDR2 SFDVKD. V was shortened by 9 bases and J by 7 bases, with 5 bases between the two germline ends. The CDR3 covers 9 residues. The CDR3 nucleotides are TGTGCCACCGACTATGAAGCTTTCTTT. Encoded protein: CATDYEAFF.

There are a few counts of this clonotype. The gene calls are TRBV6-5 and TRBJ1-2; unclear D gene. The CDR3 loop spans 16 amino acids. V lost 1 base and J 2 bases, leaving 14 bases between the germline ends. The V gene's germline CDR1 is MNHEY and CDR2 SVGAGI. The CDR3 bases are TGTGCCAGCAGTTACTTGATGGAGGTGGGGAACTATGGCTACACCTTC. It codes for CASSYLMEVGNYGYTF.

The chain joins TRBV27 to TRBJ2-2; weak D call: TRBD2 (6 bases). The germline V gene has CDR1 MNHEY and CDR2 SMNVEV (reference sequence). The ends were cut back, 3 bases at V and 4 bases at J, with 12 bases in the middle. This CDR3 comprises 15 residues. In DNA, the CDR3 is TGTGCCAGCAGTTTGGAGGGACCTACCACCGGGGAGCTGTTTTTT. Amino acids: CASSLEGPTTGELFF.

This clonotype has at least ten counts. The rearrangement joins TRBV29-1 to TRBJ1-1, with D perhaps matching TRBD1 (5 bases). V was pared by 7 bases and J by 1 base, with 7 bases between. This CDR3 comprises 11 residues. Germline values: CDR1 SQVTM, CDR2 ANQGSEA. The CDR3 here is CSGRGNTEAFF. In nucleotides, the CDR3 is TGCAGCGGTAGGGGGAACACTGAAGCTTTCTTT.

This clonotype was observed a few times. The CDR3 coding sequence is TGTGCCAGCAGCCAGGCGGGGGGAACTGGGGCCAACGTCCTGACTTTC. It is translated as CASSQAGGTGANVLTF. The rearrangement joins TRBV7-2 to TRBJ2-6; 8 bases map to TRBD2. The CDR3 loop spans 16 amino acids. Germline loops: CDR1 SGHTA, CDR2 FQGNSA. The J segment lost 2 bases and the V segment lost 5 bases, leaving 5 bases of the junction unmatched.

This rearrangement joins TRBV15 to TRBJ2-1, with 7 bases aligning to TRBD1. CDR1 and CDR2 (germline): LNHNV, YYDKDF (reference sequence). The CDR3 totals 14 residues. J gave up 5 bases and V 2 bases, and 3 bases lay outside the gene matches. The CDR3 region is CATSRFTGDNEQFF. The CDR3 coding sequence is TGTGCCACCAGCAGATTTACAGGGGACAATGAGCAGTTCTTC. Complete variable domain (other parts from reference TRBV15 and TRBJ2-1): DAMVIQNPRYQVTQFGKPVTLSCSQTLNHNVMYWYQQKSSQAPKLLFHYYDKDFNNEADTPDNFQSRRPNTSFCFLDIRSPGLGDTAMYLCATSRFTGDNEQFFGPGTRLTVL.

This clonotype was observed at least ten times. The chain is built from TRBV29-1 and TRBJ2-5; no reliable D call. CDR1 is SQVTM, CDR2 ANQGSEA, per germline. V lost 7 bases, J lost 3 bases, and 6 bases lay in between. The CDR3 has 10 amino acids. CDR3: CSATEETQYF. CDR3 bases: TGCAGCGCCACTGAAGAGACCCAGTACTTC. Full variable domain (missing parts from reference TRBV29-1 and TRBJ2-5): SAVISQKPSRDICQRGTSLTIQCQVDSQVTMMFWYRQQPGQSLTLIATANQGSEATYESGFVIDKFPISRPNLTFSTLTVSNMSPEDSSIYLCSATEETQYFGPGTRLLVL.

This clonotype was found a few times. The chain links TRBV9 to TRBJ1-4; D is perhaps TRBD1 (5 bases). CDR3 length: 13 residues. Trimming took off 3 bases at V and 8 bases at J, with 11 bases between the two ends. Germline CDR1 reads SGDLS; CDR2 reads YYNGEE. CDR3 region: CASSGGDGEKLFF. DNA for the CDR3: TGTGCCAGCAGCGGAGGGGACGGAGAAAAACTGTTTTTT.